Below are 29 T cell receptor beta chains sequenced from a single sample in a study of monozygotic twins with inflammatory bowel disease. From its re-call of the 5' RACE reads, TCRdb lists each CDR3 protein once, without DNA. The sample totals around 190,000 distinct CDR3 sequences. Sequencing was done on a sample of blood. The receptors were sampled from a human donor with ulcerative colitis or Crohn's disease, or a healthy co-twin of an affected twin (not recorded which).

The V and J genes are TRBV20-1 and TRBJ2-5; lacking DNA, the TRBD1 call made by TCRdb goes unchecked. The CDR3 has 12 residues. Germline V gives CDR1 DFQATT, CDR2 SNEGSKA (reference sequence). CDR3 protein: CSAAGTEETQYF.

V is TRBV7-2 and J is TRBJ1-6. The germline V gene has CDR1 SGHTA and CDR2 FQGNSA. The CDR3 extends over 13 amino acids. CDR3 sequence: CASSLGHPSPLHF.

V gene TRBV29-1 combines with J gene TRBJ2-5; TCRdb indicates TRBD2, and absent DNA this call remains unverified. The CDR3 extends over 15 amino acids. Germline V gene sequence: CDR1 SQVTM, CDR2 ANQGSEA. The CDR3 here is CSVEEEAEAQETQYF.

J is TRBJ2-3 and V is TRBV12-3 or TRBV12-4; TCRdb reports TRBD1, a call that lacks DNA to check it against. This CDR3 region has 16 residues. CDR3 sequence: CASSRSPGTGPDAQYF.

The chain joins TRBV3-1 to TRBJ1-1; TCRdb reports TRBD1, a call that lacks DNA to check it against. The CDR3 has 15 amino acids. CDR1 and CDR2 from the germline V gene are LGHDT and YNNKEL (reference sequence). The CDR3 reads CASSQGDRGGTEAFF.

This sequence joins TRBV18 and TRBJ2-2. The CDR3 is made up of 15 amino acids. Germline V CDR1 and CDR2: KGHSH, LQKENI. The CDR3 reads CASSPPAGQGRELFF.

V is TRBV12-3 or TRBV12-4 and J is TRBJ2-3; TCRdb's assignment of TRBD1 cannot be checked, as there is no DNA. CDR3 length: 15 amino acids. CDR3 sequence reads: CASAGDNLGTDTQYF.

This rearrangement joins TRBV18 to TRBJ1-2. Germline-derived CDR1 and CDR2 are KGHSH and LQKENI. This CDR3 spans 14 amino acids. CDR3 sequence: CASSSGPTLYGYTF.

This chain uses TRBV7-9 with TRBJ2-1; the TRBD2 assignment by TCRdb is unverifiable without DNA. This CDR3 is built from 15 residues. Looked up from germline, CDR1 is SEHNR and CDR2 is FQNEAQ (reference sequence). This chain's CDR3 is CASRMGGLAYNEQFF.

The genes are TRBV6-5 and TRBJ2-6; absent DNA, TCRdb's TRBD2 call cannot be checked. CDR3 length: 17 amino acids. Germline CDR1 reads MNHEY; CDR2 reads SVGAGI. The CDR3 reads CPSSYTSGRSGANVLTF.

V is TRBV6-5 and J is TRBJ1-2. CDR3 length equals 12 residues. From germline, CDR1 is MNHEY and CDR2 SVGAGI. The CDR3 here is CAVRNYNYGYTF.

The rearrangement joins TRBV5-4 to TRBJ2-2; TCRdb outputs TRBD1, but without DNA this stays unchecked. Germline CDR1 reads SGHNT; CDR2 reads YYREEE (reference sequence). The CDR3 loop spans 16 amino acids. The CDR3 sequence is CASSLRTGTNTGELFF.

This chain links TRBV6-1 with TRBJ2-1; TCRdb picks TRBD2, but there is no DNA to check that call. Per the germline V gene, CDR1 is MNHNS and CDR2 is SASEGT. There are 14 residues in the CDR3. This CDR3 is CASGLAGRYNEQFF.

CDR3 sequence reads: CASSLEPRNTEAFF. J is TRBJ1-1 and V is TRBV5-1. This CDR3 region has 14 residues. From germline, CDR1 is SGHRS and CDR2 YFSETQ. The whole variable domain, filled in from reference TRBV5-1 and TRBJ1-1, reads KAGVTQTPRYLIKTRGQQVTLSCSPISGHRSVSWYQQTPGQGLQFLFEYFSETQRNKGNFPGRFSGRQFSNSRSEMNVSTLELGDSALYLCASSLEPRNTEAFFGQGTRLTVV.

The CDR3 loop is CASSRGHLDEQFF. The rearrangement links TRBV2 to TRBJ2-1; the D gene TCRdb calls, TRBD1, cannot be checked with no DNA. CDR1 and CDR2 (germline): SNHLY, FYNNEI. The CDR3 extends over 13 amino acids.

V and J are TRBV20-1 and TRBJ2-5. This CDR3 is built from 12 residues. CDR1 is DFQATT, CDR2 SNEGSKA, per germline (reference sequence). This CDR3 is CSARHPQETQYF.

The chain combines TRBV20-1 with TRBJ1-5; TCRdb picks TRBD1, but there is no DNA to check that call. Per germline, CDR1 DFQATT and CDR2 SNEGSKA (reference sequence). CDR3 length: 13 residues. CDR3 protein: CSALSGGRQPQHF.

The V gene is TRBV10-2, the J gene TRBJ1-5; as DNA is missing, the TRBD1 call by TCRdb cannot be tested. The CDR3 spans 16 residues. The germline CDR1 and CDR2 sequences are WSHSY and SAAADI. CDR3 residues: CASRPTYQGFNQPQHF.

The chain uses TRBV7-2 and TRBJ1-5; TCRdb names TRBD1, which stays unverified in the absence of DNA. The germline V gene encodes CDR1 SGHTA and CDR2 FQGNSA. The length of the CDR3 is 15 residues. CDR3 amino acids: CASRPTGMDNQPQHF.

The chain joins TRBV5-6 to TRBJ1-2; there is no DNA to check the TCRdb D call of TRBD1. The CDR3 is made up of 15 amino acids. Per germline, CDR1 SGHDT and CDR2 YYEEEE. The CDR3 reads CASSLYGQGVGGYTF.

The chain combines TRBV2 with TRBJ1-5; TCRdb calls TRBD1, which cannot be checked without DNA. CDR3 length: 14 amino acids. The germline V gene encodes CDR1 SNHLY and CDR2 FYNNEI. CDR3 amino acids: CASSEVGARQPQHF.

The V gene is TRBV7-9, the J gene TRBJ2-3; TCRdb picks TRBD1, but there is no DNA to check that call. Germline V gene sequence: CDR1 SEHNR, CDR2 FQNEAQ (reference sequence). The CDR3 totals 16 residues. The CDR3 here is CASSLVPGDSTDTQYF.

The J gene is TRBJ2-7, the V gene TRBV7-2; TCRdb names TRBD2, which stays unverified in the absence of DNA. This CDR3 spans 15 amino acids. The germline V gene encodes CDR1 SGHTA and CDR2 FQGNSA. CDR3 region: CASSLQRGGPYEQYF.

The chain has TRBV12-3 or TRBV12-4 and TRBJ1-1. There are 13 residues in the CDR3. CDR3 amino acids: CASRSTLLGEAFF.

The chain uses TRBV3-1 and TRBJ2-3. This CDR3 comprises 15 residues. CDR1 is LGHDT, CDR2 YNNKEL, per germline (reference sequence). The CDR3 sequence: CASSRGSHSTDTQYF.

V gene TRBV19 combines with J gene TRBJ2-7. Germline CDR1 LNHDA, CDR2 SQIVND (reference sequence). There are 13 residues in the CDR3. CDR3 sequence reads: CASSIEGYYEQYF.

V is TRBV5-1 and J is TRBJ2-7; absent DNA, TCRdb's TRBD1 call cannot be checked. Per germline, CDR1 SGHRS and CDR2 YFSETQ. The CDR3 loop spans 12 amino acids. This chain's CDR3 is CASGDRTYEQYF.

The chain carries TRBV7-9 and TRBJ2-5; TCRdb names TRBD2, which stays unverified in the absence of DNA. Germline loops: CDR1 SEHNR, CDR2 FQNEAQ (reference sequence). This CDR3 is 15 amino acids long. The CDR3 region is CASRPRGGQGETQYF.

This rearrangement joins TRBV7-2 to TRBJ2-7; lacking DNA, the TRBD1 call made by TCRdb goes unchecked. This CDR3 is built from 13 residues. Per the germline V gene, CDR1 is SGHTA and CDR2 is FQGNSA. The CDR3 loop reads CASSSFTGYEQYF.